The 30 T cell receptor beta chains below all came from one sample that was sequenced in a study of response to subunit inactivated influenza vaccine. TCRdb reprocessed the RT-PCR reads with MiXCR, giving one entry per CDR3 protein. The sample carries over 150,000 distinct CDR3 sequences, about a tenth recorded once. The material sequenced was non-naive T cells sorted from PBMCs, taken roughly 6 weeks after vaccination. Every receptor here comes from a man aged 50 to 59 who received an inactivated influenza vaccine.

The V gene is TRBV4-2, the J gene TRBJ2-7; 10 bases are a match to TRBD2. CDR3 size: 15 residues. The germline CDR1 and CDR2 sequences are LGHNA and YNFKEQ. V trimming: 1 base; J trimming: 2 bases; junction bases outside the gene matches: 2. In nucleotides, the CDR3 is TGTGCCAGCAGCCAAGGAAGCGGGGGGGCCTACGAGCAGTACTTC. Its translation: CASSQGSGGAYEQYF.

The sample holds a few counts of this clonotype. V and J are TRBV6-5 and TRBJ1-1, with unresolved D. The CDR3 has 15 amino acids. Looked up from germline, CDR1 is MNHEY and CDR2 is SVGAGI. V was pared by 4 bases and J by 10 bases, with 22 bases between. CDR3 DNA: TGTGCCAGCAGTTCCCAGATCGACGTAAACCTGAGAGCTTTCTTT. It is translated as CASSSQIDVNLRAFF.

This clonotype was picked up a small number of times. For the CDR3, the DNA is TGCGCCAGCAGCTTGGTGGGGGTCCGCGATGGCTACACCTTC. It encodes CASSLVGVRDGYTF. The chain is built from TRBV5-1 and TRBJ1-2; possible D gene TRBD1, 5 bases. This CDR3 has 14 amino acids. The germline CDR1 and CDR2 sequences are SGHRS and YFSETQ. Trimming pared 0 bases from V and 6 bases from J, leaving 12 bases between.

The table lists this clonotype with many counts. The gene calls are TRBV2 and TRBJ2-3; 7 bases line up with TRBD2. The CDR3 sequence is 16 residues long. Per germline, CDR1 SNHLY and CDR2 FYNNEI. J was trimmed by 0 bases and V by 1 base; bases with no gene match: 4. DNA of the CDR3: TGTGCCAGCAGTGAAGGGCTAGCGGCTAGCACAGATACGCAGTATTTT. Amino acid sequence: CASSEGLAASTDTQYF.

The CDR3 spells CASSWLTDTQYF. The CDR3 nucleotides read TGTGCCAGCTCCTGGCTCACAGATACGCAGTATTTT. The V and J genes are TRBV7-2 and TRBJ2-3; no definite D call. Per germline, CDR1 SGHTA and CDR2 FQGNSA. CDR3 length: 12 amino acids. Trimming took 8 bases from V and 2 from J, leaving 8 bases between them.

In this sample, this clonotype turned up a few times. The rearrangement links TRBV20-1 to TRBJ2-3, with 11 bases lining up with TRBD1. CDR3 length: 15 amino acids. The junction had 5 bases not matched to a gene; V was cut back by 0 bases and J by 6 bases. The germline gives CDR1 DFQATT, CDR2 SNEGSKA (reference sequence). The CDR3, as DNA: TGCAGTGCTAGAGACGAGGACAGGGGGCTGGATACGCAGTATTTT. As protein: CSARDEDRGLDTQYF.

This clonotype was found a few times. V and J are TRBV3-1 and TRBJ1-1; D uncertain. Trimming shortened V by 1 base and J by 1 base, and 13 bases separated the two germline ends. Germline assignment: CDR1 LGHDT and CDR2 YNNKEL (reference sequence). The CDR3 contains 16 residues. The CDR3 DNA follows: TGTGCCAGCAGCCAAGGGTCAGGATGGGCGAACACTGAAGCTTTCTTT. This encodes CASSQGSGWANTEAFF.

This chain joins TRBV29-1 and TRBJ2-1; D is ambiguous. The length of the CDR3 is 13 residues. Looked up from germline, CDR1 is SQVTM and CDR2 is ANQGSEA. Trimming stripped 2 bases from V and 6 bases from J, with 11 bases between. The CDR3 protein is CSVETRMSNEQFF. DNA for the CDR3: TGCAGCGTTGAAACCAGGATGTCCAATGAGCAGTTCTTC.

This clonotype was seen ten or more times. The gene calls are TRBV29-1 and TRBJ2-5, with D possibly called TRBD1 or TRBD2 (5 bases each). In germline, CDR1 is SQVTM, CDR2 ANQGSEA. V lost 0 bases and J 4 bases, leaving 6 bases between the germline ends. The CDR3 is made up of 12 amino acids. The CDR3 loop is CSVEDGTETQYF. CDR3 bases: TGCAGCGTTGAAGACGGGACAGAGACCCAGTACTTC.

This chain uses TRBV11-2 with TRBJ2-7; 7 bases align to TRBD1. Losses at the gene ends were 5 bases for V and 7 bases for J; bases not matched to a gene: 11. The germline V gene encodes CDR1 SGHAT and CDR2 FQNNGV. The CDR3 consists of 14 residues. The CDR3 protein is CASSLSRQGTEQYF. The DNA for the CDR3 is TGTGCCAGCAGCCTCTCCCGACAGGGAACTGAGCAGTACTTC.

V is TRBV6-2 or TRBV6-3 and J is TRBJ1-5, with no clear D. Trimming pared 8 bases from V and 2 bases from J, leaving 16 bases between. This CDR3 has 15 amino acids. Germline assignment: CDR1 MNHEY and CDR2 SVGEGT. CDR3 region: CASGNEGFGNQPQHF. Written as DNA, the CDR3 is TGTGCCAGCGGGAACGAGGGTTTTGGCAATCAGCCCCAGCATTTT.

The chain joins TRBV5-1 to TRBJ1-4; D possibly corresponds to TRBD1 (6 bases). Germline assignment: CDR1 SGHRS and CDR2 YFSETQ. This CDR3 is 15 amino acids long. V was clipped by 0 bases and J by 8 bases, with 14 bases between them. CDR3 nucleotides: TGCGCCAGCAGCTTGGCACCAGGGGCCCAAGAAAAACTGTTTTTT. Translation gives CASSLAPGAQEKLFF.

This clonotype has ten or more counts. The chain is built from TRBV11-2 and TRBJ2-7; tentatively, D is TRBD2 (6 bases). This CDR3 region has 15 residues. Trimming took 4 bases from V and 0 from J, leaving 13 bases between them. In germline, CDR1 is SGHAT, CDR2 FQNNGV. CDR3 nucleotides: TGTGCCAGCAGCTCGCCGGGGGTCTCCTCCTACGAGCAGTACTTC. Amino acids: CASSSPGVSSYEQYF.

At least ten counts were recorded for this clonotype. The chain links TRBV20-1 to TRBJ1-5; D uncertain. The CDR3 contains 12 residues. The germline V gene encodes CDR1 DFQATT and CDR2 SNEGSKA (reference sequence). Trimming removed 4 bases from V and 2 bases from J, with 6 bases in between. This CDR3 is CSAKGGNQPQHF. CDR3 in DNA: TGCAGTGCTAAAGGAGGCAATCAGCCCCAGCATTTT.

In its sample, this clonotype was seen many times. The chain uses TRBV6-2 or TRBV6-3 and TRBJ2-2; D gene ambiguous. CDR3 length: 15 amino acids. V lost 8 bases and J lost 1, with 14 bases in between. The germline CDR1 and CDR2 sequences are MNHEY and SVGEGT. CDR3 residues: CASGLPRMNTGELFF. CDR3 nucleotides: TGTGCCAGCGGCCTGCCACGGATGAACACCGGGGAGCTGTTTTTT.

V and J are TRBV29-1 and TRBJ2-5, with a weak D call TRBD2 (6 bases). CDR3 length equals 13 residues. Trimming left V 2 bases short and J 5 bases short, with 12 bases between. Germline V gene data show CDR1 as SQVTM and CDR2 as ANQGSEA. The DNA for the CDR3 is TGCAGCGTTGAATTCGGGAGCCTCGAGACCCAGTACTTC. Amino acid sequence: CSVEFGSLETQYF.

This clonotype came up many times. The V call is TRBV3-1, the J call TRBJ2-1; TRBD2 aligns across 7 bases. This CDR3 region has 17 residues. V gave up 5 bases and J gave up 0 bases; unmatched junction bases: 10. Looked up from germline, CDR1 is LGHDT and CDR2 is YNNKEL (reference sequence). CDR3 in amino acids: CASSARMPSGSYNEQFF. CDR3 nucleotides: TGTGCCAGCAGCGCAAGGATGCCTAGCGGCTCCTACAATGAGCAGTTCTTC.

At least ten counts were recorded for this clonotype. The chain carries TRBV5-6 and TRBJ2-7; D not certain. The CDR3 runs 14 residues. V lost 2 bases, J lost 3 bases, and 12 bases lay in between. Germline CDR1 and CDR2: SGHDT and YYEEEE. The CDR3 DNA reads TGTGCCAGCAGCTTAGTGCCCGGCGACTACGAGCAGTACTTC. Translating it yields CASSLVPGDYEQYF.

This clonotype appeared a few times. The chain links TRBV20-1 to TRBJ2-7; D is undetermined. The CDR3 totals 14 residues. Trimming took off 0 bases at V and 4 bases at J, with 13 bases between the two ends. CDR1 and CDR2 from the germline V gene are DFQATT and SNEGSKA (reference sequence). CDR3 DNA sequence: TGCAGTGCTAGAGAGGGAAACACTTGGTACGAGCAGTACTTC. Translated: CSAREGNTWYEQYF.

This clonotype has only a few counts. The rearrangement links TRBV7-2 to TRBJ1-1, with D perhaps TRBD1 (6 bases). The CDR3 is 12 amino acids. The V and J ends lost 4 bases and 10 bases respectively, with 13 bases between them. Germline V CDR1 and CDR2: SGHTA, FQGNSA. The CDR3 sequence is CASSSRTAAAFF. For the CDR3, the DNA is TGTGCCAGCAGCTCGCGGACAGCAGCAGCTTTCTTT.

This clonotype was recorded many times. The chain combines TRBV7-8 with TRBJ2-7, with D possibly TRBD2 on 5 matching bases. The V gene's germline CDR1 is SGHVS and CDR2 FQNEAQ. CDR3 length equals 14 residues. The V gene lost 6 bases and the J gene lost 0 bases, with 12 bases spanning the gap. CDR3 in amino acids: CASRPTGNSYEQYF. In DNA form, the CDR3 reads TGTGCCAGCAGACCCACGGGAAACTCCTACGAGCAGTACTTC.

This clonotype was detected many times. The CDR3 DNA follows: TGTGCCAGCAGTAACCGACAGGGACGGGACGAGCAGTACTTC. This sequence encodes CASSNRQGRDEQYF. The V call is TRBV6-2 or TRBV6-3, the J call TRBJ2-7; 7 nucleotides align to TRBD1. Trimming cost V 5 bases and J 5 bases; bases outside gene matches: 9. Per the germline V gene, CDR1 is MNHEY and CDR2 is SVGEGT. The CDR3 contains 14 residues.

This clonotype was seen more than once but under ten times. The CDR3 coding sequence is TGTGCCAGCGCGACAGGGGCGAACACTGAAGCTTTCTTT. This encodes CASATGANTEAFF. This chain links TRBV6-1 with TRBJ1-1; 8 bases align to TRBD1. Trimming took 8 bases from V and 1 from J; bases not matched to a gene: 3. This CDR3 comprises 13 residues. Germline V gene data show CDR1 as MNHNS and CDR2 as SASEGT.

The chain links TRBV20-1 to TRBJ2-1, with D possibly being TRBD1 or TRBD2 (5 bases each). The germline V and J ends were trimmed by 5 bases and 4 bases, with 18 bases remaining between them. CDR3 length equals 15 residues. CDR1 DFQATT and CDR2 SNEGSKA come from the germline V gene (reference sequence). CDR3 region: CSAGAPGKKYNEQFF. Here the CDR3 DNA reads TGCAGTGCTGGGGCGCCGGGGAAGAAGTACAATGAGCAGTTCTTC.

This clonotype came up a few times. V usage is TRBV10-2 and J usage is TRBJ1-1; TRBD1 might be the D (5 bases). This CDR3 is built from 14 residues. CDR1 is WSHSY and CDR2 is SAAADI in the germline V gene. V was clipped by 6 bases and J by 5 bases, with 16 bases between them. The CDR3: CASRDTGGGTEAFF. The CDR3 coding sequence is TGCGCCAGCAGGGACACTGGGGGTGGGACTGAAGCTTTCTTT.

The chain employs TRBV11-3 and TRBJ2-1, with 11 bases aligning to TRBD2. This CDR3 has 14 residues. V was clipped by 5 bases and J by 9 bases; unmatched bases: 6. Germline assignment: CDR1 SGHNT and CDR2 YENEEA. CDR3 sequence (DNA): TGTGCCAGCAGCGTTAGCGGGGGGGCAGGTGAGCAGTTCTTC. Translating it yields CASSVSGGAGEQFF.

In this sample, this clonotype turned up a few times. The V and J genes are TRBV19 and TRBJ2-1; TRBD1 or TRBD2 may be the D gene (6 bases each). Trimming pared 5 bases from V and 2 bases from J, leaving 13 bases between. The CDR3 length is 15 residues. Per the germline V gene, CDR1 is LNHDA and CDR2 is SQIVND (reference sequence). DNA for the CDR3: TGTGCCAGTAGTTGGGGCGGGACACCCTACAATGAGCAGTTCTTC. This encodes CASSWGGTPYNEQFF.

This clonotype has ten or more counts. The chain joins TRBV6-1 to TRBJ1-2; D is unresolved. Trimming stripped 0 bases from V and 1 base from J, with 3 bases between. The CDR3 is 13 residues long. Germline CDR1 is MNHNS and CDR2 is SASEGT. The CDR3 here is CASSEADNYGYTF. The CDR3 nucleotides read TGTGCCAGCAGTGAAGCAGATAACTATGGCTACACCTTC.

This clonotype was counted between two and nine times. The chain employs TRBV20-1 and TRBJ2-1, with 15 bases identical to TRBD2. This CDR3 has 15 residues. The ends lost 5 bases at V and 6 bases at J; junction bases unmatched: 5. The germline gives CDR1 DFQATT, CDR2 SNEGSKA (reference sequence). This CDR3 is CSAPGLAGGPNEQFF. The CDR3 DNA follows: TGCAGTGCTCCCGGACTAGCGGGGGGGCCCAATGAGCAGTTCTTC.

This clonotype was counted at least ten times. The rearrangement joins TRBV6-5 to TRBJ2-1, with a weak D call TRBD1 (5 bases). V lost 4 bases and J lost 8, with 21 bases in between. Germline V gives CDR1 MNHEY, CDR2 SVGAGI. CDR3 length equals 16 residues. CDR3 loop: CASSFLRVTQNDEQFF. The DNA for the CDR3 is TGTGCCAGCAGTTTCCTCAGGGTAACTCAGAACGATGAGCAGTTCTTC.